This record looks at one T cell receptor beta chain sequence and its context. This sample was taken from a study of control samples from healthy donors and cancer patients. The protocol was immunoSEQ multiplex PCR, while the TCRdb copy is restricted to in-frame clones and leaves out a portion. The data hold about 120,000 clones, with roughly 92% observed a single time. Trimming removed 7 bases at V and 1 base at J, with 11 bases between. The CDR3 runs 14 residues. The germline CDR1 and CDR2 sequences are WNHNN and SYGVQD (reference sequence). This chain joins TRBV10-1 and TRBJ2-1; D is perhaps TRBD2 (6 bases). This receptor was obtained from a young man in good health. The sample taken for sequencing was blood. CDR3 nucleotides: TGCGCCAGCACTCCCGGGGGTTCCTACAATGAGCAGTTCTTC. Translating it yields CASTPGGSYNEQFF.